This T cell receptor beta chain stems from a study of blood T cell repertoires in COVID-19. About the study: The United States, Italy and Spain supplied acute and convalescent COVID-19 samples. T cells, B-cell-depleted T cells, or PBMCs supplied cDNA or gDNA.

In the original processing: Estimation of nucleated cell counts was performed using reference gene primer amplification. Libraries were prepared by immunoSEQ multiplex PCR; TCRdb keeps only in-frame clonotypes and omits some of them. V and J calls and clone size come straight from that table; D and trimming were deduced from the DNA. The sample has under 300,000 clones; over 80% are singletons. The V gene lost 7 bases and the J gene lost 7 bases, with 18 bases spanning the gap. Germline V gene data show CDR1 as SGHNT and CDR2 as YYREEE (reference sequence). The CDR3 loop spans 13 amino acids. Sequenced material: peripheral blood. The rearrangement links TRBV5-4 to TRBJ2-7; TRBD2 might be the D (5 bases). This receptor was taken from a woman in her sixties or seventies with active or convalescent COVID-19. In DNA form, the CDR3 reads TGTGCCAGCTTGAGGGCCCCGGAAGGGGAGCAGTACTTC. Protein product: CASLRAPEGEQYF.